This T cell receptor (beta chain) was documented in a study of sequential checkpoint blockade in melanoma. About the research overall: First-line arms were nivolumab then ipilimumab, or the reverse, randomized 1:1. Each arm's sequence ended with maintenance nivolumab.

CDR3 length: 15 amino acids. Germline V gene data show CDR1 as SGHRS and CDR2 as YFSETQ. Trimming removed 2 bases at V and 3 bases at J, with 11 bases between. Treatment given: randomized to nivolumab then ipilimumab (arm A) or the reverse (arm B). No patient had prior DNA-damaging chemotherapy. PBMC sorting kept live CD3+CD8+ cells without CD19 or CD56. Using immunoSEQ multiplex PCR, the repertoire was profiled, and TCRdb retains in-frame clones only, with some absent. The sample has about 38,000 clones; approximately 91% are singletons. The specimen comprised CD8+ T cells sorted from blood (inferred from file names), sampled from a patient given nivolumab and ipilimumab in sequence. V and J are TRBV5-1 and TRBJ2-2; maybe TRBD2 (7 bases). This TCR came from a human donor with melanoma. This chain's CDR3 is CASSFGEGDTGELFF. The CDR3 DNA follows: TGCGCCAGCAGCTTCGGGGAGGGGGACACCGGGGAGCTGTTTTTT. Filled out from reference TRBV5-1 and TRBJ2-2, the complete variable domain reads KAGVTQTPRYLIKTRGQQVTLSCSPISGHRSVSWYQQTPGQGLQFLFEYFSETQRNKGNFPGRFSGRQFSNSRSEMNVSTLELGDSALYLCASSFGEGDTGELFFGEGSRLTVL.